A selection of T cell receptor beta chains follows, all from one sample in a study of blood T cell repertoires in COVID-19. Here immunoSEQ multiplex PCR was the method, and the copy in TCRdb shows in-frame clones only, minus some. Among about 350,000 clones listed, around 87% were seen once. Sequenced sample: PBMCs or T cells enriched from blood (not recorded which). These receptor sequences come from a woman in her thirties who had recovered from COVID-19. Each CDR3 is given with its conserved first and last residue. Fields, in order: J gene, clone size, V gene, D gene, CDR3 DNA, CDR3 protein. A D gene is named only where the DNA matches it firmly. For some rows the clone size is stated as once, few or many, or as a class when expanded; others skip it.

TRBJ2-3,once,TRBV29-1,TRBD2,TGCAGCGCTGAGACTAGCGGGGGAACAGATACGCAGTATTTT,CSAETSGGTDTQYF
TRBJ2-5,few,TRBV3-1/TRBV3-2,-,TGTGCCAGCAGCCAAGGGGCAGGACAAGAGACCCAGTACTTC,CASSQGAGQETQYF
TRBJ1-3,-,TRBV5-1,-,TGCGCCAGCAGCCTCGCCGGGGGAGGTGGAAACACCATATATTTT,CASSLAGGGGNTIYF
TRBJ2-3,-,TRBV25-1,-,TGTGCCAGCAGTGAATGGGCTGACACAGATACGCAGTATTTT,CASSEWADTDTQYF
TRBJ1-6,-,TRBV28,-,TGTGCCAGCAGTCTTAGTCCGAGCCTTAATTCACCCCTCCACTTT,CASSLSPSLNSPLHF
TRBJ1-1,-,TRBV7-8,-,TGTGCCAGCAGCTTTCTCACAGGGAGAATTGACACTGAAGCTTTCTTT,CASSFLTGRIDTEAFF
TRBJ1-1,-,TRBV18,TRBD1,TGTGCCAGCTCGAGGGACAGGGAGAACACTGAAGCTTTCTTT,CASSRDRENTEAFF
TRBJ2-5,-,TRBV7-8,TRBD2,TGTGCCAGCAGGACTAGCGGGGGGTATCCCGGGGAGACCCAGTACTTC,CASRTSGGYPGETQYF
TRBJ2-4,-,TRBV7-2,-,TGTGCCAGCAGCTCCAGGGAGGAGGCCAAAAACATTCAGTACTTC,CASSSREEAKNIQYF
TRBJ1-4,-,TRBV19,-,TGTGCCAGTAGTATTCCCCAGGAAAAACTGTTTTTT,CASSIPQEKLFF
TRBJ1-4,-,TRBV5-4,-,TGTGCCAGCAGCTTGCCGGAGGGAAAACTGTTTTTT,CASSLPEGKLFF
TRBJ1-1,-,TRBV5-4,-,TGTGCCAGCAGCTCCTCACAGGGGAACACTGAAGCTTTCTTT,CASSSSQGNTEAFF
TRBJ2-3,-,TRBV4-2,-,TGTGCCAGCAGCCAAGCCAGCGCTAGCACAGATACGCAGTATTTT,CASSQASASTDTQYF
TRBJ2-1,-,TRBV2,TRBD2,TGTGCCAGCAGCCCCAAAGGGGTAGCGGGGGGAAATGAGCAGTTCTTC,CASSPKGVAGGNEQFF
TRBJ2-1,-,TRBV4-1,-,TGCGCCAGCAGCCCGGGGGTTTACAATGAGCAGTTCTTC,CASSPGVYNEQFF
TRBJ2-1,-,TRBV5-6,TRBD2,TGTGCCAGCAGCTTCTTACGCGGGGGGGCGAATGAGCAGTTCTTC,CASSFLRGGANEQFF
TRBJ2-1,few,TRBV27,-,TGTGCCACGTTGGGGGCTTCCGGTGAGCAGTTCTTC,CATLGASGEQFF
TRBJ2-7,-,TRBV28,-,TGTGCCAGCAGTGGGCAGGGTAGGTACGAGCAGTACTTC,CASSGQGRYEQYF
TRBJ2-1,-,TRBV19,TRBD2,TGTGCCAGTAGTATAGCCGGACTAGCGGGGAGAAATGAGCAGTTCTTC,CASSIAGLAGRNEQFF
TRBJ1-6,-,TRBV7-6,-,TGTGCCAGCAGCCCCCGGGACAAACCCCTCCACTTT,CASSPRDKPLHF
TRBJ1-3,-,TRBV18,TRBD1,TGTGCCAGCTCACCAAGATCAGGGACAGACTCTGGAAACACCATATATTTT,CASSPRSGTDSGNTIYF
TRBJ1-6,-,TRBV7-2,TRBD1,TGTGCCAGCAGCTTATACGGACAGGGGAAGATGGATTCACCCCTCCACTTT,CASSLYGQGKMDSPLHF
TRBJ1-1,-,TRBV5-1,TRBD1,TGCGCCAGCAGCTTCCCCGGTCCGGACAGGGGGCGGGGGACTGAAGCTTTCTTT,CASSFPGPDRGRGTEAFF
TRBJ2-7,-,TRBV4-1,-,TGCGCCAGCAGCCTATCGGGGCAGGGGTTGGGGTACGAGCAGTACTTC,CASSLSGQGLGYEQYF
TRBJ1-2,-,TRBV24-1,-,TGTGCCACCAGTGAAGAGACAGAAAGGAGAGGCTACACCTTC,CATSEETERRGYTF
TRBJ2-3,-,TRBV2,-,TGTGCCAGCAAACGGAACTCGGAGATAGATACGCAGTATTTT,CASKRNSEIDTQYF
TRBJ1-4,-,TRBV30,-,TGTGCCTGGAGTCCTACCGACAACCTCGGAGAAAAACTGTTTTTT,CAWSPTDNLGEKLFF
TRBJ1-1,-,TRBV5-6,TRBD1,TGTGCCAGCAGCTCGACAGGGACTTGGAAGAACACTGAAGCTTTCTTT,CASSSTGTWKNTEAFF
TRBJ1-5,-,TRBV30,-,TGTGCCTGGAGTGTACAGGTTTACAATCAGCCCCAGCATTTT,CAWSVQVYNQPQHF
TRBJ1-6,-,TRBV13,TRBD1,TGTGCCAGCAGCTTGGGGGACAGCAATTCACCCCTCCACTTT,CASSLGDSNSPLHF
TRBJ1-6,-,TRBV28,TRBD1,TGTGCCACAGACAGGGATAATTCACCCCTCCACTTT,CATDRDNSPLHF
TRBJ2-3,-,TRBV25-1,TRBD2,TGTGCCAGCAGCCTACTAGCGGGGGGATCTGGGGATACGCAGTATTTT,CASSLLAGGSGDTQYF
TRBJ2-7,-,TRBV28,-,TGTGCCAGCAGTCCATACGCGGACAGTTACGAGCAGTACTTC,CASSPYADSYEQYF
TRBJ2-7,-,TRBV9,TRBD1,TGTGCCAGCAGCGTAGGCAATTCCGGACAGGCCTCCTACGAGCAGTACTTC,CASSVGNSGQASYEQYF
TRBJ1-3,-,TRBV19,-,TGTGCCAGTAGTATTGGACACCTTGGCCCTGGAAACACCATATATTTT,CASSIGHLGPGNTIYF
TRBJ1-1,-,TRBV19,TRBD1,TGTGCCAGTAGTGTGGTTCAGGGGGGAACCACTGAAGCTTTCTTT,CASSVVQGGTTEAFF
TRBJ2-5,-,TRBV5-1,TRBD1,TGCGCCAGCAGCGAACAGGGGGGAGAGACCCAGTACTTC,CASSEQGGETQYF
TRBJ2-1,-,TRBV14,-,TGTGCCAGCAGCCTCCAGGGCGTGAATGAGCAGTTCTTC,CASSLQGVNEQFF
TRBJ2-5,-,TRBV27,TRBD1,TGTGCCAGCAGTTCGGAGGACAGGGGGAAGGGAAGAGAGACCCAGTACTTC,CASSSEDRGKGRETQYF
TRBJ1-6,-,TRBV19,TRBD1,TGTGCCAGTAGTTCTGGACAGGGAGCCTCACCCCTCCACTTT,CASSSGQGASPLHF
TRBJ2-1,-,TRBV6-4,TRBD2,TGTGCCAGCAGTGCCCGGGGGGATAACAATGAGCAGTTCTTC,CASSARGDNNEQFF
TRBJ1-3,-,TRBV6-2/TRBV6-3,-,TGTGCCAGCAGTACCGGACAGTCTAGAGCTGGAAACACCATATATTTT,CASSTGQSRAGNTIYF
TRBJ1-3,-,TRBV11-2,-,TGTGCCAGCAGCTTTGGGGCCCCTGGAAACACCATATATTTT,CASSFGAPGNTIYF
TRBJ2-3,-,TRBV19,TRBD2,TGTGCCAGTAGTCCTACTAGCGGGGGGCGGGCAGATACGCAGTATTTT,CASSPTSGGRADTQYF
TRBJ2-7,few,TRBV24-1,TRBD1,TGTGCCACCCCCGGGACAGGATTTCTCTACGAGCAGTACTTC,CATPGTGFLYEQYF
TRBJ1-1,-,TRBV29-1,-,TGCAGCGTCGCCCGTGCGGGGGACACTGAAGCTTTCTTT,CSVARAGDTEAFF
TRBJ2-2,-,TRBV5-5,-,TGTGCCAGCAGCTCGGGACTTTTGAACACCGGGGAGCTGTTTTTT,CASSSGLLNTGELFF
TRBJ1-1,-,TRBV4-1,-,TGCGCCAGCAGCCAAGTCCTGGGGCCAGAAGCTTTCTTT,CASSQVLGPEAFF
TRBJ2-3,-,TRBV10-3,TRBD2,TGTGCCATCAGTGACGCGGGGGACTTACCCACAGATACGCAGTATTTT,CAISDAGDLPTDTQYF
TRBJ2-3,-,TRBV6-5,TRBD2,TGTGCCAGCAGTCACCCCGGGGGGGGCACAGATACGCAGTATTTT,CASSHPGGGTDTQYF
TRBJ2-6,-,TRBV10-3,TRBD1,TGTGCCATCACCGAAACCCCTACAGGGGGGAACTCTGGGGCCAACGTCCTGACTTTC,CAITETPTGGNSGANVLTF
TRBJ1-5,-,TRBV5-8,-,TGTGCCAGCAGCTTTCAGGGACTTAGCAATCAGCCCCAGCATTTT,CASSFQGLSNQPQHF
TRBJ2-2,-,TRBV24-1,-,TGTGCCACCAGTGACCCCCGGGGTAGGAACACCGGGGAGCTGTTTTTT,CATSDPRGRNTGELFF